What follows describes a single T cell receptor beta chain. These data originate in a study of blood T cells in healthy people across ages. Germline-derived CDR1 and CDR2 are SNHLY and FYNNEI. Germline trimming cut 7 bases from V and 8 bases from J; bases unmatched to any gene: 22. CDR3 length equals 17 residues. Alongside a J-beta primer mix, a sample-barcoded 5' primer served in a second PCR lasting roughly 7 to 11 cycles. A single record per CDR3 protein comes from TCRdb applying MiXCR to the 5' RACE reads. Counted here are under 2,000,000 distinct CDR3 sequences, 49% occurring once; the ten biggest clones make up around 2.1%.

The gene calls are TRBV2 and TRBJ1-2; 7 bases fit TRBD1. The material sequenced was blood. This TCR derives from a woman aged 40 to 55 in good health. CDR3 region: CASNNGGGGYSTAGYTF. CDR3 DNA: TGTGCCAGCAATAACGGGGGAGGGGGCTACTCAACGGCCGGCTACACCTTC.